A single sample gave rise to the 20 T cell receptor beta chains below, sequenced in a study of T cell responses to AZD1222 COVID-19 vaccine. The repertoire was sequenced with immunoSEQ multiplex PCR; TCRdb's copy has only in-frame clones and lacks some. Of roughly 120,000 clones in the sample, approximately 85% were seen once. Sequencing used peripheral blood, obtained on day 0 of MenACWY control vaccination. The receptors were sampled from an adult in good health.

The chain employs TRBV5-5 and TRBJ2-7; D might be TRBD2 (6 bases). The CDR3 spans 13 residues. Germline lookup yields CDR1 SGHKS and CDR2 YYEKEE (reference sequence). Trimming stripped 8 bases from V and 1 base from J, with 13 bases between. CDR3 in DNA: TGTGCCAGGGTGAACGCGGGGTCCTACGAGCAGTACTTC. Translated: CARVNAGSYEQYF.

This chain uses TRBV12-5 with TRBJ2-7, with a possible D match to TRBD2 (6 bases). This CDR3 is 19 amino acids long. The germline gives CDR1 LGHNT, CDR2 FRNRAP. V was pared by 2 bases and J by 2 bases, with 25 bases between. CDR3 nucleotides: TGTGCTAGTGGTTTGCCCGACCCTATAGCGGTCGTAGGAACCTACGAGCAGTACTTC. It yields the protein CASGLPDPIAVVGTYEQYF.

The CDR3: CASSQQAGRTDTQYF. CDR3 bases: TGTGCCAGCTCACAGCAAGCGGGGAGGACAGATACGCAGTATTTT. This chain joins TRBV18 and TRBJ2-3; 7 nucleotides agree with TRBD2. Germline V CDR1 and CDR2: KGHSH, LQKENI. The ends lost 4 bases at V and 3 bases at J; junction bases unmatched: 7. The length of the CDR3 is 15 residues.

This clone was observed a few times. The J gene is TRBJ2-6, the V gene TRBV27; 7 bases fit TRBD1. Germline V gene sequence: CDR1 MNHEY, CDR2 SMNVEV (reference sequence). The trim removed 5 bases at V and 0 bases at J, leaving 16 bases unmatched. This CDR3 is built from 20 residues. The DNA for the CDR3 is TGTGCCAGCAGTATGTACAGGGGTGGAGGCTTTGCCTCTGGGGCCAACGTCCTGACTTTC. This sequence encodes CASSMYRGGGFASGANVLTF.

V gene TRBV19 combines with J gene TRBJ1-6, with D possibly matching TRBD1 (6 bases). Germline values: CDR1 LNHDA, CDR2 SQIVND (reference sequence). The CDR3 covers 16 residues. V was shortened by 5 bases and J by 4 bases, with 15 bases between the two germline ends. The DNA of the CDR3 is TGTGCCAGTAGTCCGTGGGGGGCTATATATAATTCACCCCTCCACTTT. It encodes CASSPWGAIYNSPLHF.

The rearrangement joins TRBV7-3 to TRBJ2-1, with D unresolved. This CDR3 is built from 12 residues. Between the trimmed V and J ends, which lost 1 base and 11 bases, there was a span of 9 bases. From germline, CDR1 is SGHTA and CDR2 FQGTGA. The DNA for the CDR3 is TGTGCCAGCAGCTTAAGCCTGGGGAAGCAGTTCTTC. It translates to CASSLSLGKQFF.

CDR3 sequence: CASSRGTVSYEQYF. CDR3 DNA: TGTGCCAGCAGCCGGGGGACCGTCTCCTACGAGCAGTACTTC. This sequence joins TRBV14 and TRBJ2-7; D is perhaps TRBD1 or TRBD2 (5 bases each). V was cut by 4 bases and J by 0 bases, with 10 bases left in between. Germline CDR1 is SGHDN and CDR2 is FVKESK. CDR3 length equals 14 residues.

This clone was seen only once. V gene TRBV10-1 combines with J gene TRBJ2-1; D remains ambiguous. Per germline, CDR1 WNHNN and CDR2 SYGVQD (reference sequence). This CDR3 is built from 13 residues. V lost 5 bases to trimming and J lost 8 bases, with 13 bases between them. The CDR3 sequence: CASSTPNNHEQFF. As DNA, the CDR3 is TGCGCCAGCAGTACTCCCAATAACCATGAGCAGTTCTTC.

The CDR3 region has the DNA TGTGCCAGCAGCCAGGAACGGGACTCCCTCACTACCGGGGAGCTGTTTTTT. This gives the protein CASSQERDSLTTGELFF. V usage is TRBV4-2 and J usage is TRBJ2-2; possible D gene TRBD2, 6 bases. The CDR3 runs 17 residues. Germline V lookup: CDR1 LGHNA, CDR2 YNFKEQ. The V and J ends lost 3 bases and 5 bases respectively, with 19 bases between them.

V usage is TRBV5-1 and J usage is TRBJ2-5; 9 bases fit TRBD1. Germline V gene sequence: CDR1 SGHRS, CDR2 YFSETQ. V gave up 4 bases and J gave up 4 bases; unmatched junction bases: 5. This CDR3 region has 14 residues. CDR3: CASSQRTGVETQYF. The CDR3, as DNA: TGCGCCAGCAGCCAACGGACAGGGGTAGAGACCCAGTACTTC.

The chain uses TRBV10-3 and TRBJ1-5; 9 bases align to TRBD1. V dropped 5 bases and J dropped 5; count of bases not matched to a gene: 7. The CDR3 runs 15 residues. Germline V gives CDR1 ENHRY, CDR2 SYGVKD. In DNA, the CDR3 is TGTGCCATCAGTCTGGGGACAGGGCAATATCAGCCCCAGCATTTT. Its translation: CAISLGTGQYQPQHF.

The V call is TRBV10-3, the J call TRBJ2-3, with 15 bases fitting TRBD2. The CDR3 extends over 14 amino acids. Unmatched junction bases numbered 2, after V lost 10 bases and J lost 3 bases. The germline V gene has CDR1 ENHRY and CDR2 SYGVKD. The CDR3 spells CATGLAGGTDTQYF. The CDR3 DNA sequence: TGTGCCACCGGACTAGCGGGGGGGACAGATACGCAGTATTTT.

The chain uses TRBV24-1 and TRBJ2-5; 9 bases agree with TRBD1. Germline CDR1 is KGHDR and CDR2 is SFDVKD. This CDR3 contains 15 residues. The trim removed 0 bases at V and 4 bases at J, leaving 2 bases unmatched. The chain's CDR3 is CATSDLGQGRETQYF. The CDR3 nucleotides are TGTGCCACCAGTGATTTGGGACAGGGGAGAGAGACCCAGTACTTC.

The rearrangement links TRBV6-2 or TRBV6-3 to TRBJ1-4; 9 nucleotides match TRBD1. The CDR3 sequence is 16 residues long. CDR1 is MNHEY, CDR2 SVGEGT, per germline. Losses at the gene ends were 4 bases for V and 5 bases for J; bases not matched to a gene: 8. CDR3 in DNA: TGTGCCAGCAGTTTCGCGGGGGACAGGGCGAATGAAAAACTGTTTTTT. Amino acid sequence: CASSFAGDRANEKLFF.

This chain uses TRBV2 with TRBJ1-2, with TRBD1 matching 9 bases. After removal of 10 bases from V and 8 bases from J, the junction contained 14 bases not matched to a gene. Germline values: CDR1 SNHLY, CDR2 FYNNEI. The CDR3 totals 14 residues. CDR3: CATLQGASSRGYTF. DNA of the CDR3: TGTGCCACGCTACAGGGGGCGAGTTCTCGAGGCTACACCTTC. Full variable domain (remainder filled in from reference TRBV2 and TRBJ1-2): EPEVTQTPSHQVTQMGQEVILRCVPISNHLYFYWYRQILGQKVEFLVSFYNNEISEKSEIFDDQFSVERPDGSNFTLKIRSTKLEDSAMYFCATLQGASSRGYTFGSGTRLTVV.

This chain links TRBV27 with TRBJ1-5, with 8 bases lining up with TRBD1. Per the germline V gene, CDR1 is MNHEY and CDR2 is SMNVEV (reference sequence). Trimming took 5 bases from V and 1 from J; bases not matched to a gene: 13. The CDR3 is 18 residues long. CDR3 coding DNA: TGTGCCAGCAGTAAGGACAGGGCGGGTGGTAGGAGCAATCAGCCCCAGCATTTT. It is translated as CASSKDRAGGRSNQPQHF.

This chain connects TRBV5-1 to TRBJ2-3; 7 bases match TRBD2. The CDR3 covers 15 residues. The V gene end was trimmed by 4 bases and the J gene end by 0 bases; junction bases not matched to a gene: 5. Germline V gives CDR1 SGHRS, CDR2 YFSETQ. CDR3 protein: CASSVSSGSTDTQYF. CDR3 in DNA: TGCGCCAGCAGCGTTTCTAGCGGTAGCACAGATACGCAGTATTTT.

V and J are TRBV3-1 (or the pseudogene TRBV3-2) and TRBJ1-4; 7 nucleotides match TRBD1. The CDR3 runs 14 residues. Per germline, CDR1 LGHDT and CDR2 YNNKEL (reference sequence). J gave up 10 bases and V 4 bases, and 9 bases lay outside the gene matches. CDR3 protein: CASSPGQAGGKLFF. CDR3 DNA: TGTGCCAGCAGCCCCGGACAGGCCGGTGGAAAACTGTTTTTT.

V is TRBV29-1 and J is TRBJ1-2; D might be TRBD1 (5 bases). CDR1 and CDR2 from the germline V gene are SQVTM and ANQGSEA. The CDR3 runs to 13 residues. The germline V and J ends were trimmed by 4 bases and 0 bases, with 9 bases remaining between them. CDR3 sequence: CSVGGEANYGYTF. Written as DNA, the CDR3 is TGCAGCGTTGGGGGCGAAGCTAACTATGGCTACACCTTC. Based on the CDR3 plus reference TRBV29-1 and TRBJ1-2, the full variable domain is SAVISQKPSRDICQRGTSLTIQCQVDSQVTMMFWYRQQPGQSLTLIATANQGSEATYESGFVIDKFPISRPNLTFSTLTVSNMSPEDSSIYLCSVGGEANYGYTFGSGTRLTVV.

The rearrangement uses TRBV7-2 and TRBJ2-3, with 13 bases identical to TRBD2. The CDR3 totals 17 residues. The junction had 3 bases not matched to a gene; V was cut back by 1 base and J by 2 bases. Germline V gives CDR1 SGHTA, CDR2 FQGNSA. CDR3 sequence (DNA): TGTGCCAGCAGCTTAGGGGGACTAGCGGGGCTCACAGATACGCAGTATTTT. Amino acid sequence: CASSLGGLAGLTDTQYF.